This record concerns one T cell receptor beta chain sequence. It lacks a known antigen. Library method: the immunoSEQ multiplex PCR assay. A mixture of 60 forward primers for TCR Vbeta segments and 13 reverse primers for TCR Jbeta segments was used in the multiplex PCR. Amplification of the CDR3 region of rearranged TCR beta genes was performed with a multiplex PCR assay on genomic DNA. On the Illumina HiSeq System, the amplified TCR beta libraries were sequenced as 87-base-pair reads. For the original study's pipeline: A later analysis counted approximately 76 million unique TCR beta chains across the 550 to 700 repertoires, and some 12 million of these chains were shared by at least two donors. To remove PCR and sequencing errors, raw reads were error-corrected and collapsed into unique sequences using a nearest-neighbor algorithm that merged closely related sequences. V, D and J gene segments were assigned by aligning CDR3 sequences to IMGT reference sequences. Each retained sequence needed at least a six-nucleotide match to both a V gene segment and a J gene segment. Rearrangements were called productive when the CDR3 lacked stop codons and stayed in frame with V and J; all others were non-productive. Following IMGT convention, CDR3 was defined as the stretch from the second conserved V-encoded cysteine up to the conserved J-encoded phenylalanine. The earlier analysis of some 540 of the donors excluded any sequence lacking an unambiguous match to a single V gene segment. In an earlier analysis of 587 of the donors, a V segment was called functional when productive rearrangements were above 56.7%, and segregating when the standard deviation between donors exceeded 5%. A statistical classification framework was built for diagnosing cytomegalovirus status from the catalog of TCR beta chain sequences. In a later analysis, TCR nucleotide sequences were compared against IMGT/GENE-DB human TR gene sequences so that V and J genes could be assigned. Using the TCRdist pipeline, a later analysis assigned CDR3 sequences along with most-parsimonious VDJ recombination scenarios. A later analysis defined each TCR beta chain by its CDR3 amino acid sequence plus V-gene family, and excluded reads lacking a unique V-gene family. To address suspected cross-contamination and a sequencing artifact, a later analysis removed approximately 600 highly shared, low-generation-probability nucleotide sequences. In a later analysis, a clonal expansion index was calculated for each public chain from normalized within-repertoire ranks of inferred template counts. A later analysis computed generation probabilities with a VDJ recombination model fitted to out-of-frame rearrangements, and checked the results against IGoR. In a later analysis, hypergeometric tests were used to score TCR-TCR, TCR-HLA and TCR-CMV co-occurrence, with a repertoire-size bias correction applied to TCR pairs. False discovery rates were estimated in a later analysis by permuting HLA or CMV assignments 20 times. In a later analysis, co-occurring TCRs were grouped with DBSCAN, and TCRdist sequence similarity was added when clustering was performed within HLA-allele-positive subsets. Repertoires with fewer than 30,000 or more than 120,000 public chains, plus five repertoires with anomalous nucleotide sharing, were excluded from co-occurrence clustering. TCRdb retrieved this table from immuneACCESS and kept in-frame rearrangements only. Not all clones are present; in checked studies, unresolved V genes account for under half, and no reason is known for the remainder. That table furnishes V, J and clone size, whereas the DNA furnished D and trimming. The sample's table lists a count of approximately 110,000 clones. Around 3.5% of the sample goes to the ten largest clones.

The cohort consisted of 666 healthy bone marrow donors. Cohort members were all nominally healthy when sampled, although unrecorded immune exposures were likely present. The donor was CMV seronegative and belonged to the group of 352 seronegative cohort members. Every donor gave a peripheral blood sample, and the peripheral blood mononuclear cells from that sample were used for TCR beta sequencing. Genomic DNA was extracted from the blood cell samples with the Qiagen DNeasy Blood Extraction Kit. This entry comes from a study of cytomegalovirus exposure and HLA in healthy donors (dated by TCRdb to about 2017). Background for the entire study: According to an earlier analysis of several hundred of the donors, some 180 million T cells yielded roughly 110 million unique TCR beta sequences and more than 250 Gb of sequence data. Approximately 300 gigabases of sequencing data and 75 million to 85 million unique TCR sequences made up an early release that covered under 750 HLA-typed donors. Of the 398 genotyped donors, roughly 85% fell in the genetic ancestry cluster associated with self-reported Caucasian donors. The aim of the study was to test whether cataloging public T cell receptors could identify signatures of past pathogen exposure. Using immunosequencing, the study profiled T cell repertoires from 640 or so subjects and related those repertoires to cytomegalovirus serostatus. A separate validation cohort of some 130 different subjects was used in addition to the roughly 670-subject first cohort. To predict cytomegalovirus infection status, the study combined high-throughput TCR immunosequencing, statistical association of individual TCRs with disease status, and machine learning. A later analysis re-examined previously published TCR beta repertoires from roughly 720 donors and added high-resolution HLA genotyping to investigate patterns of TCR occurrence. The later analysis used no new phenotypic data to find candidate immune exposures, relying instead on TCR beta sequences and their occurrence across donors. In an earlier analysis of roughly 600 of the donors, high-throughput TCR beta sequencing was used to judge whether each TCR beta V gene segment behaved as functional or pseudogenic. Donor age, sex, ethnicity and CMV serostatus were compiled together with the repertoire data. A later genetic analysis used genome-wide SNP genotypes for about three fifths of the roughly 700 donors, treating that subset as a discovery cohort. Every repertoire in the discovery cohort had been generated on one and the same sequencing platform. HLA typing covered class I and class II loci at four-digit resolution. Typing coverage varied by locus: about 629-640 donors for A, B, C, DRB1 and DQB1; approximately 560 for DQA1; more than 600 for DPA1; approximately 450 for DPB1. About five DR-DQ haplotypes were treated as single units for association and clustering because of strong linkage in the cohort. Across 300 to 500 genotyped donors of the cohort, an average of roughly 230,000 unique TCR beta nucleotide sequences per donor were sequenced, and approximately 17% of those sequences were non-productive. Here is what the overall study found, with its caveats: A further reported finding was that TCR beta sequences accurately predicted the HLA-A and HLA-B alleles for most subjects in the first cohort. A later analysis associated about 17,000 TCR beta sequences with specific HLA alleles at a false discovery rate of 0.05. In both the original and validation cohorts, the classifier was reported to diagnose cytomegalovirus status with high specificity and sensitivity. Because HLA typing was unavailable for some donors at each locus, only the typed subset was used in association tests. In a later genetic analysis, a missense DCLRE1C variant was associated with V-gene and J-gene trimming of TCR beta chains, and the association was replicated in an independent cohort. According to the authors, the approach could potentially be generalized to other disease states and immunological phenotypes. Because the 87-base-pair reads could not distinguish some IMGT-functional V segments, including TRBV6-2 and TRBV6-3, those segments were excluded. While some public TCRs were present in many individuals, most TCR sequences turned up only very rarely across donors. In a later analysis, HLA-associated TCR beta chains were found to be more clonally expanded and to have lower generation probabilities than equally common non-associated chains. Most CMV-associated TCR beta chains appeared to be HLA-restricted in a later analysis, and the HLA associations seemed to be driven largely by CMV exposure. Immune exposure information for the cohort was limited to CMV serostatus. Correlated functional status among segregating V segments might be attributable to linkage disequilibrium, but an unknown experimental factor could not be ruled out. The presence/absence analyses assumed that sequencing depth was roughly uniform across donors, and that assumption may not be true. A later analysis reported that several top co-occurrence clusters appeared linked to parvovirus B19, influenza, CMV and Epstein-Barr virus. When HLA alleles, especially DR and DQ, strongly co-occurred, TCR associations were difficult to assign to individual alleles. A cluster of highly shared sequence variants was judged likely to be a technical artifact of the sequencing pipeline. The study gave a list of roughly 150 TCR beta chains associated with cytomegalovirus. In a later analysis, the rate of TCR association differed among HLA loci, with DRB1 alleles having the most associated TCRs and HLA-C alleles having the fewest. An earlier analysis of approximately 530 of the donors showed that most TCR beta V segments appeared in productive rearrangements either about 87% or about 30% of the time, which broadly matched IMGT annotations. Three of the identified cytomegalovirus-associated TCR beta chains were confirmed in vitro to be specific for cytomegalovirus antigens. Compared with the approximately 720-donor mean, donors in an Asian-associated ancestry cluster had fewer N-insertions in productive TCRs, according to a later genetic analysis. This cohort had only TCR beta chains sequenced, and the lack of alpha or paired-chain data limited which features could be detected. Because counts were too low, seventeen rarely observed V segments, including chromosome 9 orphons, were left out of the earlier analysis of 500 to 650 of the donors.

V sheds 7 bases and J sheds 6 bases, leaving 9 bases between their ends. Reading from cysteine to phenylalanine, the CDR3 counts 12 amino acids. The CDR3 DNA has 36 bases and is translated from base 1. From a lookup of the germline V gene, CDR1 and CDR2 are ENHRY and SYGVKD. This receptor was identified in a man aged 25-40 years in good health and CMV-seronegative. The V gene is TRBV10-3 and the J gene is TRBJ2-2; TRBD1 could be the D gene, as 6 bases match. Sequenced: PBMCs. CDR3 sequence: CAINQGSGELFF. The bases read TGTGCCATCAATCAGGGGTCCGGGGAGCTGTTTTTT.